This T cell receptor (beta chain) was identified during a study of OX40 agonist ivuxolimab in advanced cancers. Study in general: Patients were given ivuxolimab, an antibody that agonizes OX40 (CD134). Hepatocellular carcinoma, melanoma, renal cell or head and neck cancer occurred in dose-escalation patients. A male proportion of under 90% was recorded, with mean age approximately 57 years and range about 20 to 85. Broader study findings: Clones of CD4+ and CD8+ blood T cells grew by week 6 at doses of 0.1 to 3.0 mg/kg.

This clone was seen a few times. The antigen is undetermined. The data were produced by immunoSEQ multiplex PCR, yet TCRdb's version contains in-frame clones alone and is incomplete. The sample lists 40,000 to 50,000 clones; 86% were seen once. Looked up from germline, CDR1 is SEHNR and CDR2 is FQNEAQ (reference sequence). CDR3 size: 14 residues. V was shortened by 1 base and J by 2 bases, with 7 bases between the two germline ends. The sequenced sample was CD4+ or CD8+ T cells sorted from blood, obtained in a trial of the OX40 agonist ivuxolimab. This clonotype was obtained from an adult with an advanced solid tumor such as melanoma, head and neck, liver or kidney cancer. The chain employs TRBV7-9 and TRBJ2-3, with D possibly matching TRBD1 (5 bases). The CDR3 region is CASSLEDTTDTQYF. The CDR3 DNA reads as TGTGCCAGCAGCTTAGAGGACACCACAGATACGCAGTATTTT.